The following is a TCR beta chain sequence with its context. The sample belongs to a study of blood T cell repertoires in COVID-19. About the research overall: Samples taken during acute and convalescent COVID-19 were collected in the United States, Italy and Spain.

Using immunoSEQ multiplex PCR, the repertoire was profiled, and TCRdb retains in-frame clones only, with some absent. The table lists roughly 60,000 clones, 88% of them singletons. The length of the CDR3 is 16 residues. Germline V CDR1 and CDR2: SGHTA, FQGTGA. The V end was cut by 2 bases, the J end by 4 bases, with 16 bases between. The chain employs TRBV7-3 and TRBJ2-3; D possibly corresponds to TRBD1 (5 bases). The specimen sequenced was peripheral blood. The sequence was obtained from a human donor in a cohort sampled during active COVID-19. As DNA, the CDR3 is TGTGCCAGCAGCTTAGGCCCCAGGGCCCGTGCAGATACGCAGTATTTT. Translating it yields CASSLGPRARADTQYF.